This entry lists 17 T cell receptor beta chains sequenced from one sample in a study of shared clonotypes between healthy human individuals. Data came from immunoSEQ multiplex PCR; TCRdb stores just in-frame clones and leaves some out. The sample lists 550,000 to 750,000 clones; roughly nine tenths were seen once. It was CD45RO-negative cells, positively selected for CCR7, that made up naive CD8 cells, with terminally differentiated effector memory CD45RA+ cells excluded. Sequencing was carried out using naive CD8+ T cells sorted from blood. These receptors originate from a man aged 25-45 years in good health.

The chain uses TRBV29-1 and TRBJ2-1; D gene uncertain. Trimming cost V 4 bases and J 9 bases, with 16 bases left between them. From germline, CDR1 is SQVTM and CDR2 ANQGSEA. This CDR3 spans 13 amino acids. The CDR3 reads CSVGTTELGEQFF. In DNA, the CDR3 is TGCAGCGTTGGGACCACTGAGTTGGGTGAGCAGTTCTTC.

Details on this clone: Other DNA sequences from this sample encode an identical CDR3 as well. This rearrangement joins TRBV7-9 to TRBJ2-6; no reliable D call. Trimming stripped 0 bases from V and 3 bases from J, with 0 bases between. Germline lookup yields CDR1 SEHNR and CDR2 FQNEAQ (reference sequence). The CDR3 is 13 amino acids. The CDR3 protein is CASSLAGANVLTF. CDR3 bases: TGTGCCAGCAGCTTAGCTGGGGCCAACGTCCTGACTTTC.

The V gene is TRBV7-6, the J gene TRBJ2-2; TRBD2 agrees at 11 bases. Trimming at V came to 5 bases and at J to 5 bases, leaving 4 bases not matched to a gene. The germline V gene encodes CDR1 SGHVS and CDR2 FNYEAQ. The CDR3 is 15 amino acids. This chain's CDR3 is CASSILAGATGELFF. The DNA for the CDR3 is TGTGCCAGCAGCATACTAGCGGGAGCGACCGGGGAGCTGTTTTTT.

The chain joins TRBV7-9 to TRBJ2-7, with 7 bases identical to TRBD1. J gave up 3 bases and V 5 bases, and 10 bases lay outside the gene matches. CDR3 size: 15 residues. Looked up from germline, CDR1 is SEHNR and CDR2 is FQNEAQ (reference sequence). The CDR3: CASSPRDRADYEQYF. The CDR3 coding sequence is TGTGCCAGCAGCCCCCGGGACAGAGCGGACTACGAGCAGTACTTC.

The J gene is TRBJ2-1, the V gene TRBV6-5, with 12 bases lining up with TRBD1. This CDR3 is built from 15 residues. V shed 2 bases and J 9 bases; nucleotides not matched to a gene: 5. In germline, CDR1 is MNHEY, CDR2 SVGAGI. The CDR3 bases are TGTGCCAGCAGTTACGTTGGGACAGGGGGCGGTGAGCAGTTCTTC. This sequence encodes CASSYVGTGGGEQFF.

The J gene is TRBJ2-1, the V gene TRBV2; D call uncertain. V shed 5 bases and J shed 0 bases, with 14 bases lying between them. Germline CDR1 and CDR2: SNHLY and FYNNEI. This CDR3 contains 16 residues. The CDR3 sequence: CASSNPDSRSYNEQFF. The CDR3 DNA is TGTGCCAGCAGTAACCCAGACTCTCGCTCCTACAATGAGCAGTTCTTC.

The V gene is TRBV19, the J gene TRBJ2-7, with a tentative D call TRBD1 (5 bases). Trimming left V 4 bases short and J 5 bases short, with 12 bases between. The germline gives CDR1 LNHDA, CDR2 SQIVND (reference sequence). This CDR3 spans 13 amino acids. The CDR3 loop is CASSNIAGNEQYF. The CDR3 DNA reads as TGTGCCAGTAGTAACATAGCAGGGAACGAGCAGTACTTC.

The chain couples TRBV4-1 to TRBJ2-2, with D perhaps TRBD2 (6 bases). The CDR3 loop spans 17 amino acids. The V end was cut by 3 bases, the J end by 0 bases, with 14 bases between. Germline V CDR1 and CDR2: MGHRA, YSYEKL. The CDR3 loop reads CASSQVALATNTGELFF. CDR3 DNA sequence: TGCGCCAGCAGCCAGGTCGCTCTAGCGACGAACACCGGGGAGCTGTTTTTT.

This clone was seen just once. V usage is TRBV5-4 and J usage is TRBJ2-3; D unresolved. CDR3 length equals 13 residues. V lost 7 bases to trimming and J lost 0 bases, with 9 bases between them. The germline V gene encodes CDR1 SGHNT and CDR2 YYREEE (reference sequence). CDR3 DNA: TGTGCCAGCGGGGTAACTAGCACAGATACGCAGTATTTT. Its protein product is CASGVTSTDTQYF.

The rearrangement uses TRBV28 and TRBJ2-1; 13 bases line up with TRBD2. With 4 bases clipped from V and 5 bases from J, the junction kept 5 bases outside the gene matches. CDR3 length equals 16 residues. Germline V gene sequence: CDR1 MDHEN, CDR2 SYDVKM. CDR3 DNA sequence: TGTGCCAGCAGTTCCCGCGGGACTAGCGGGAACAATGAGCAGTTCTTC. It codes for CASSSRGTSGNNEQFF.

In regard to this clone: A junction end diverges from the germline sequence, so it may reflect a read error. The V call is TRBV5-6, the J call TRBJ2-7; 8 bases are a match to TRBD1. CDR3 size: 13 residues. Germline CDR1 is SGHDT and CDR2 is YYEEEE. CDR3 nucleotide sequence: TGTGCCAGCAGTTTGGACAGGGTGGACGAGCAGTACTTC. Residues: CASSLDRVDEQYF.

CDR3 coding DNA: TGTGCCAGTAGCCCCTTACCGGGACAGAACTTGAACACTGAAGCTTTCTTT. Encoded protein: CASSPLPGQNLNTEAFF. J is TRBJ1-1 and V is TRBV19; 7 bases line up with TRBD1. This CDR3 has 17 residues. Germline V gene sequence: CDR1 LNHDA, CDR2 SQIVND (reference sequence). Unmatched junction bases numbered 13, after V lost 6 bases and J lost 0 bases.

A word on this clone: Other DNA sequences of this sample code for an identical CDR3. V gene TRBV7-9 combines with J gene TRBJ2-1; the D call may be TRBD1 or TRBD2 (5 bases each). Between the trimmed V and J ends, which lost 1 base and 5 bases, there was a span of 6 bases. CDR1 is SEHNR, CDR2 FQNEAQ, per germline (reference sequence). This CDR3 comprises 13 residues. The CDR3 protein is CASSLVGDNEQFF. As DNA, the CDR3 is TGTGCCAGCAGCTTAGTGGGGGACAATGAGCAGTTCTTC. Filled out from reference TRBV7-9 and TRBJ2-1, the complete variable domain reads DTGVSQNPRHKITKRGQNVTFRCDPISEHNRLYWYRQTLGQGPEFLTYFQNEAQLEKSRLLSDRFSAERPKGSFSTLEIQRTEQGDSAMYLCASSLVGDNEQFFGPGTRLTVL.

The genes are TRBV7-9 and TRBJ2-2, with D uncertain. V was cut by 5 bases and J by 5 bases, with 9 bases left in between. Germline lookup yields CDR1 SEHNR and CDR2 FQNEAQ (reference sequence). This CDR3 is built from 13 residues. For the CDR3, the DNA is TGTGCCAGCAGCCCCTCAGATACCGGGGAGCTGTTTTTT. Translation gives CASSPSDTGELFF.

This clone was counted a few times. The chain employs TRBV7-3 and TRBJ2-7, with D hard to call. V lost 5 bases and J lost 3, with 17 bases in between. From germline, CDR1 is SGHTA and CDR2 FQGTGA. The CDR3 has 15 amino acids. CDR3 nucleotides: TGTGCCAGCAGCCTGCACGGCAGCAGTGTCTACGAGCAGTACTTC. This translates into CASSLHGSSVYEQYF.

V gene TRBV4-1 combines with J gene TRBJ2-2; 14 bases map to TRBD2. CDR1 and CDR2 from the germline V gene are MGHRA and YSYEKL. The CDR3 runs 21 residues. Trimming at V came to 4 bases and at J to 1 base, leaving 14 bases not matched to a gene. The CDR3: CASSPNFPPGTSGRNTGELFF. In DNA, the CDR3 is TGCGCCAGCAGCCCCAATTTTCCACCCGGGACTAGCGGGAGGAACACCGGGGAGCTGTTTTTT.

The chain employs TRBV2 and TRBJ2-1; D is uncertain. Per the germline V gene, CDR1 is SNHLY and CDR2 is FYNNEI. This CDR3 has 15 amino acids. V lost 3 bases, J lost 0 bases, and 9 bases lay in between. DNA of the CDR3: TGTGCCAGCAGTGAGACGGACCCCTCCTACAATGAGCAGTTCTTC. Its translation is CASSETDPSYNEQFF.